This T cell receptor beta chain stems from a study of Ad26.COV2.S vaccination and SARS-CoV-2 variants. The treatment denotes: around 19 received Ad26.COV2.S at low or high dose, single or two shots; several received placebo; per-sample allocation not given. The samples were gathered on day 63 after the first injection of vaccine or placebo. In the case of this clone: The sample contains more than one DNA sequence encoding this CDR3.

Produced via immunoSEQ multiplex PCR; TCRdb's table is partial and in-frame only. The sample records 360,000 or so clones, 87% being singletons. V was clipped by 3 bases and J by 0 bases, with 9 bases between them. CDR1 is LNHDA, CDR2 SQIVND, per germline (reference sequence). The CDR3 covers 15 residues. This sequence was found in a person aged 18-65 years who received the Ad26.COV2.S COVID-19 vaccine or a placebo. This chain uses TRBV19 with TRBJ1-3; the D gene is possibly TRBD1 (6 bases). Here the sequenced sample was peripheral blood, taken in a trial of Ad26.COV2.S vaccine versus placebo. The CDR3 coding sequence is TGTGCCAGTAGTATCGCCAGGGGCTCTGGAAACACCATATATTTT. It codes for CASSIARGSGNTIYF.